This is a list of T cell receptor beta chains from one sample in a study of blood T cell repertoires in COVID-19. TCRdb's copy holds only in-frame clones and misses some; the assay was immunoSEQ multiplex PCR. Seen here are about 90,000 clones, approximately 80% observed once, and the top ten hold more than 10%. The sample was peripheral blood. The receptor set was obtained from a human donor in a cohort sampled during active COVID-19. Both conserved end residues are trimmed from each CDR3.

J gene,V gene,CDR3 protein
TRBJ2-5,TRBV6-5,ASKELGTGQETQY
TRBJ2-7,TRBV27,ASSLSRTYGEYEQY
TRBJ1-4,TRBV20-1,SARRAEKLF
TRBJ1-5,TRBV19,ASSMAGGQPQH
TRBJ2-7,TRBV6-5,ASSYSRGQEQY
TRBJ2-5,TRBV6-4,ASSDPSGEQETQY
TRBJ1-5,TRBV6-1,ASSDYRGLNQPQH
TRBJ2-3,TRBV7-2,ASSFDRGAQQY
TRBJ2-2,TRBV18,ASSPPSNRGTGELF
TRBJ2-5,TRBV2,ASSLEIGGAETQY
TRBJ1-1,TRBV5-1,ASSLFAGGNTEAF
TRBJ2-7,TRBV7-9,ASASGGTYEQY
TRBJ2-2,TRBV12-5,ASGAGDTGELF
TRBJ2-1,TRBV24-1,ATSESGSLYNEQF
TRBJ1-1,TRBV4-2,ASSQDFGKGEEAF
TRBJ1-2,TRBV6-5,ASSYVGGRYGYT
TRBJ1-2,TRBV19,ASSLRDRAGYT
TRBJ2-7,TRBV18,ASSPRTSSSYEQY
TRBJ1-5,TRBV7-2,ASSLMGGGNQPQH
TRBJ1-1,TRBV7-6,ASSFGRNTEAF
TRBJ1-5,TRBV2,ASSDGGSIQPQH
TRBJ1-6,TRBV5-6,ASSLADRENSPLH
TRBJ2-3,TRBV9,ASSILSTDTQY
TRBJ2-7,TRBV6-5,ASSYYRVGPYEQY
TRBJ2-7,TRBV6-5,ASRKTGSYEQY
TRBJ1-5,TRBV6-5,ASRRDSYQPQH
TRBJ2-7,TRBV5-1,ASSLKGVSSYEQY
TRBJ2-1,TRBV7-3,ASSSYRGRQF
TRBJ2-1,TRBV29-1,SVALAGAYNEQF
TRBJ2-2,TRBV6-2/TRBV6-3,ASSSDERRDRANTGELF
TRBJ1-5,TRBV18,ASSHGRGNQPQH
TRBJ2-1,TRBV12-3/TRBV12-4,ASFRQGYNEQF
TRBJ2-5,TRBV29-1,SVEDPGEETQY
TRBJ2-3,TRBV9,ASSVGPGLSTDTQY
TRBJ2-1,TRBV4-1,ASSQGQGFYNEQF
TRBJ2-1,TRBV11-2,ASSSVGGGLDEQF
TRBJ1-1,TRBV19,ASSMRTGTPRRNTEAF
TRBJ2-3,TRBV5-1,ASSSGGLAATDTQY
TRBJ2-6,TRBV6-2/TRBV6-3,ASSAGFSSGANVLT
TRBJ2-1,TRBV10-3,AISESGQQYNEQF
TRBJ1-1,TRBV4-1,ASSLWDRVNTEAF
TRBJ2-1,TRBV9,ASSQGTGGNEQF
TRBJ2-6,TRBV3-1/TRBV3-2,ASSLTSGGRRANVLT
TRBJ2-7,TRBV4-3,ASSQWAGGDVYEQY
TRBJ1-6,TRBV2,ASSERGIDSPLH
TRBJ2-1,TRBV27,ASSLERSSYNEQF
TRBJ1-2,TRBV7-3,ASSLAAGTAYGYT
TRBJ2-1,TRBV5-1,ASSFGGGTNYNEQF
TRBJ2-5,TRBV30,AWSLAIAGRETQY
TRBJ1-2,TRBV7-2,ASSPQGAGYGYT
TRBJ1-1,TRBV7-2,ASSRTGGFYAEAF
TRBJ1-4,TRBV7-9,ASSSGTGGQEKLF
TRBJ2-7,TRBV7-2,ASSEGTQYEQY
TRBJ2-7,TRBV28,ASSGGGTYSDEQY
TRBJ1-4,TRBV7-2,ASSLSVATNEKLF